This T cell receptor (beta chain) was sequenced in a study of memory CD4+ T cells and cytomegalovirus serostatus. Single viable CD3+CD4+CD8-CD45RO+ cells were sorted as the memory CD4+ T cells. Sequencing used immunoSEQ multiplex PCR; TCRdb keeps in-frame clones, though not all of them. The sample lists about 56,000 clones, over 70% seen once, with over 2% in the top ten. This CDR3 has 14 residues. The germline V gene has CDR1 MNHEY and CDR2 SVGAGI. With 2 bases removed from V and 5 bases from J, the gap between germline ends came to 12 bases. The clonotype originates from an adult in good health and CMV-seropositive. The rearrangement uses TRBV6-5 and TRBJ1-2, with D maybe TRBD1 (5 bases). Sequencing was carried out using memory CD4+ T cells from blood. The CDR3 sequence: CASSYRTGPYGYTF. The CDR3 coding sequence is TGTGCCAGCAGTTACCGGACGGGGCCATATGGCTACACCTTC.